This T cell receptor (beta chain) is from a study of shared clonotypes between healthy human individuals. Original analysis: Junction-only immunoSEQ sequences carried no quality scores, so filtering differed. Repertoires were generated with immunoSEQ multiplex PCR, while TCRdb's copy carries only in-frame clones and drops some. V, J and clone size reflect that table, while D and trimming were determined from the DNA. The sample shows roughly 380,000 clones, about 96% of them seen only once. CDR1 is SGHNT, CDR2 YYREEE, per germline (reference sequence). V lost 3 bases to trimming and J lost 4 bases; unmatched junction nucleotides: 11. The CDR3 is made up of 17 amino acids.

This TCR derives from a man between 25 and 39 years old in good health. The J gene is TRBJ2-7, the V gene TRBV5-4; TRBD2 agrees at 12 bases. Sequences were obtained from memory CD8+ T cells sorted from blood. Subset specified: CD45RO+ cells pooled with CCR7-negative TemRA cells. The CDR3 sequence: CASSSDRTSGKSYEQYF. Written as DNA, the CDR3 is TGTGCCAGCAGCTCCGACAGGACTAGCGGGAAATCGTACGAGCAGTACTTC.